A few counts support the clone carrying this T cell receptor (beta chain). The data belong to a study of blood T cells in healthy people across ages. Combining a sample-barcoded 5' primer with a J-beta primer mix, a second PCR ran for roughly 6 to 12 cycles. Individual samples furnished no less than 2.5 million CDR3-containing paired-end reads apiece. TCRdb ran MiXCR on the 5' RACE reads and lists one entry per CDR3 protein. The sample includes hundreds of thousands of distinct CDR3 sequences, roughly a quarter seen only once; the top ten take approximately 3.3%. The J segment lost 0 bases and the V segment lost 8 bases, leaving 6 bases of the junction unmatched. CDR3 length: 14 residues. The V gene's germline CDR1 is DFQATT and CDR2 SNEGSKA (reference sequence). These same records also appear under a second study, on T cells of mothers and their children.

This clonotype was obtained from a boy aged 2 to 10 in good health. The sequencing input was blood. V is TRBV20-1 and J is TRBJ2-3, with 9 positions matching TRBD2. The CDR3 DNA reads as TGCAGTACATCCGGACTAGCGAGCACAGATACGCAGTATTTT. Translation gives CSTSGLASTDTQYF.